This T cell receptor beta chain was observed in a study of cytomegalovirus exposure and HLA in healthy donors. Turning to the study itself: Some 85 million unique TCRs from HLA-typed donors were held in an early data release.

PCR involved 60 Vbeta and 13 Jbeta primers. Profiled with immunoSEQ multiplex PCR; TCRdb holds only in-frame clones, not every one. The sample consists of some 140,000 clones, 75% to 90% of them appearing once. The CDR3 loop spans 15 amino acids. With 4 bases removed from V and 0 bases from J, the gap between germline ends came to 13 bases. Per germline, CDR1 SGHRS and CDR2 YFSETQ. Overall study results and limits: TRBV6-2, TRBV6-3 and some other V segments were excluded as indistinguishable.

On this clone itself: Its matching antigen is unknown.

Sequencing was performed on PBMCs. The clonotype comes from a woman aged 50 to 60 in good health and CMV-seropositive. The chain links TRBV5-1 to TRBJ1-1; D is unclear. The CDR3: CASSAGPLMNTEAFF. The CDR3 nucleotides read TGCGCCAGCAGCGCGGGCCCCTTGATGAACACTGAAGCTTTCTTT.